This TCR beta chain was identified in a study of post-analysis software for immune sequencing data. This clonotype appeared a few times. Its antigen is not identified. Study-wide points: Significantly lower normalized Chao1 diversity was found in patients with multiple sclerosis relative to controls. Same-batch samples co-clustered strongly by F measure. TRBV segments more frequent in patients than in controls numbered roughly five and included TRBV5-6, TRBV5-1 and TRBV20-1.

Carried by the TCR beta cDNA libraries were unique molecular identifiers. Approximately 0.5 million cDNA molecules were recovered from an input of roughly 0.95 to 10 million T cells. TCRdb fed the PCR reads into MiXCR, producing one record per CDR3 protein. The data hold about 770,000 distinct CDR3 sequences, with around 46% observed a single time. The germline gives CDR1 SGHDN, CDR2 FVKESK. Trimming took 1 base from V and 10 from J, leaving 9 bases between them. The length of the CDR3 is 12 residues. The chain uses TRBV14 and TRBJ2-3, with D possibly being TRBD2 (5 bases). Material: blood. This receptor was obtained from a girl aged 5-17 years with multiple sclerosis. The CDR3 loop is CASSQVPRAQYF. The CDR3 DNA sequence: TGTGCCAGCAGCCAAGTCCCGCGGGCGCAGTATTTT.